Below, one T cell receptor (beta chain) is given with its context. As yet, its antigen is unknown. Here immunoSEQ multiplex PCR was the method, and the copy in TCRdb shows in-frame clones only, minus some. The sample lists roughly 320,000 clones; around nine tenths were seen once. This sample was included in a study of shared clonotypes between healthy human individuals. General observations from the study: All-four-donor shared clonotypes had higher generation probabilities than non-shared clonotypes did.

There are 17 residues in the CDR3. The sequenced sample was memory CD8+ T cells sorted from blood. Subset denoted: CD45RO+ cells pooled with CCR7-negative TemRA cells. The gene calls are TRBV21-1 and TRBJ2-1. TRBV21-1 is recorded as a pseudogene. This receptor was obtained from a man aged 18 to 30 in good health. CDR3 DNA sequence: TGTGCCAGCAGCAAACAACGCCGGGACCCCACCTACAATGAGCAGTTCTTC. Amino acids: CASSKQRRDPTYNEQFF.